A selection of T cell receptor beta chains follows, all from one sample in a study of blood T cell repertoires in COVID-19. Sequencing was performed with immunoSEQ multiplex PCR; in TCRdb, only in-frame clones are kept and a portion is missing. The table includes 390,000 or so clones, about 83% detected once. The sample taken for sequencing was PBMCs or T cells enriched from blood (not recorded which). All receptors come from a woman in her 50s who had recovered from COVID-19. Both conserved end residues are part of each CDR3. The D gene is left open where the match is weak. Some rows have no size entry. The others give once, few or many, or a class for an expanded clone.

TRBD2	18	TRBV5-1	TRBJ2-1	.	CASRINSGGDNRHNEQFF	TGCGCCAGCAGGATCAATAGCGGGGGGGATAACCGACACAATGAGCAGTTCTTC
.	16	TRBV6-1	TRBJ2-7	.	CASSEASTGFSYEQYF	TGTGCCAGCAGTGAAGCGAGCACTGGTTTTTCCTACGAGCAGTACTTC
.	15	TRBV5-1	TRBJ1-1	.	CASGTDGQFNTEAFF	TGCGCCAGCGGAACAGACGGACAGTTTAACACTGAAGCTTTCTTT
.	16	TRBV29-1	TRBJ2-1	.	CSVVPGTRQIPNEQFF	TGCAGCGTCGTCCCCGGGACAAGACAAATCCCCAATGAGCAGTTCTTC
.	15	TRBV5-6	TRBJ2-3	.	CASSFVGRRTDTQYF	TGTGCCAGCAGCTTTGTGGGGCGACGCACAGATACGCAGTATTTT
TRBD1	13	TRBV7-9	TRBJ1-2	.	CASSRPTGDGYTF	TGTGCCAGCAGCAGACCGACAGGGGATGGCTACACCTTC
.	17	TRBV6-6	TRBJ1-3	.	CASSRARQVSSGNTIYF	TGTGCCAGCAGTCGAGCCCGCCAGGTCTCCTCTGGAAACACCATATATTTT
.	15	TRBV4-1	TRBJ2-2	.	CATAPEPSNTGELFF	TGCGCCACCGCCCCAGAACCTTCGAACACCGGGGAGCTGTTTTTT
TRBD2	18	TRBV27	TRBJ2-3	once	CASSTLKASGGSTDTQYF	TGTGCCAGCAGTACACTAAAGGCTAGCGGGGGGAGCACAGATACGCAGTATTTT
.	15	TRBV4-3	TRBJ2-7	.	CASSQDPRDTYEQYF	TGCGCCAGCAGCCAAGATCCGAGAGATACCTACGAGCAGTACTTC
.	13	TRBV28	TRBJ1-3	.	CASSSTGINTIYF	TGTGCCAGCAGTTCAACGGGTATAAACACCATATATTTT
.	16	TRBV19	TRBJ1-6	few	CASAWGGTLYNSPLHF	TGTGCCTCCGCTTGGGGCGGAACCCTCTATAATTCACCCCTCCACTTT
.	15	TRBV19	TRBJ1-6	.	CASSILAAYNSPLHF	TGTGCCAGTAGTATACTGGCCGCTTATAATTCACCCCTCCACTTT
.	13	TRBV4-3	TRBJ1-4	.	CASSQEQFEKLFF	TGCGCCAGCAGCCAAGAACAGTTTGAAAAACTGTTTTTT
.	15	TRBV28	TRBJ1-2	few	CASSLEPAANYGYTF	TGTGCCAGCAGTTTAGAACCGGCGGCGAACTATGGCTACACCTTC
.	13	TRBV7-2	TRBJ1-5	.	CASSFAGYQPQHF	TGTGCCAGCAGCTTTGCGGGATATCAGCCCCAGCATTTT
TRBD1	15	TRBV7-2	TRBJ1-5	.	CASSPDRGLNQPQHF	TGTGCCAGCAGCCCGGACAGGGGGCTCAATCAGCCCCAGCATTTT
.	16	TRBV30	TRBJ1-1	.	CAWSAPGRGWGPEAFF	TGTGCCTGGAGCGCCCCCGGCAGGGGTTGGGGCCCTGAAGCTTTCTTT
TRBD1	13	TRBV12-3/TRBV12-4	TRBJ1-3	few	CASRDLTGNTIYF	TGTGCCAGCAGGGACCTGACAGGGAACACCATATATTTT
TRBD2	14	TRBV6-5	TRBJ2-3	once	CASSASGGSDTQYF	TGTGCCAGCAGCGCTAGCGGGGGGTCAGATACGCAGTATTTT
TRBD1	19	TRBV5-1	TRBJ1-4	.	CASSPARDSIIATNEKLFF	TGCGCCAGCAGCCCGGCGCGGGACAGCATAATTGCAACTAATGAAAAACTGTTTTTT
TRBD2	18	TRBV6-2/TRBV6-3	TRBJ2-4	few	CASSYSTSGPIRENIQYF	TGTGCCAGCAGTTACTCGACTAGCGGGCCAATCCGGGAAAACATTCAGTACTTC
.	15	TRBV10-3	TRBJ2-7	.	CAISAAGTGTYEQYF	TGTGCCATCAGCGCTGCCGGGACTGGAACCTACGAGCAGTACTTC
.	13	TRBV9	TRBJ1-2	.	CARSRGCSYGYTF	TGCGCGAGGAGTAGGGGATGCTCTTATGGCTACACCTTC
TRBD1	13	TRBV19	TRBJ2-7	few	CATTDRDSYEQYF	TGTGCCACCACGGACAGGGATTCCTACGAGCAGTACTTC
TRBD1	19	TRBV6-1	TRBJ1-3	.	CASSENYWDRGGSGNTIYF	TGTGCCAGCAGTGAAAATTATTGGGACAGGGGAGGCTCTGGAAACACCATATATTTT
.	20	TRBV6-2/TRBV6-3	TRBJ1-3	.	CASSYHRPVRKNISGNTIYF	TGTGCCAGCAGTTATCACCGCCCGGTCAGGAAGAATATCTCTGGAAACACCATATATTTT
TRBD1	13	TRBV28	TRBJ2-7	.	CASSSRDSLGEYF	TGTGCCAGCAGTTCCCGGGACAGCCTCGGGGAGTACTTC
.	15	TRBV7-8	TRBJ2-7	.	CASSLVGQGTYEQYF	TGTGCCAGCAGCTTAGTCGGACAAGGAACCTACGAGCAGTACTTC
.	11	TRBV10-3	TRBJ2-7	.	CAISGGTEQYF	TGTGCCATCAGTGGAGGAACCGAGCAGTACTTC
TRBD1	15	TRBV13	TRBJ2-7	.	CASSLGLGQGDEQYF	TGTGCCAGCAGCTTAGGACTGGGACAGGGGGACGAGCAGTACTTC
.	16	TRBV27	TRBJ1-6	.	CASSVIPSSYNSPLHF	TGTGCCAGCAGCGTTATCCCTAGCTCCTATAATTCACCCCTCCACTTT
.	15	TRBV13	TRBJ2-4	.	CASSLGAEAKNIQYF	TGTGCCAGCAGCTTAGGGGCGGAAGCCAAAAACATTCAGTACTTC
TRBD1	13	TRBV6-5	TRBJ1-2	.	CASIIDRVGGYTF	TGTGCCAGCATTATCGACAGGGTCGGCGGCTACACCTTC
.	16	TRBV4-2	TRBJ1-2	.	CASSQDLITEKNGYTF	TGTGCCAGCAGCCAAGATCTAATTACCGAGAAGAATGGCTACACCTTC
.	13	TRBV7-8	TRBJ2-2	.	CASRSVETGELFF	TGTGCCAGCAGGTCCGTCGAGACCGGGGAGCTGTTTTTT
.	14	TRBV19	TRBJ1-2	few	CASTVGGAGRGYTF	TGTGCCAGTACTGTAGGTGGGGCAGGGCGCGGCTACACCTTC
.	16	TRBV5-1	TRBJ2-2	few	CASSSLGGERNGELFF	TGCGCCAGCAGCTCCCTCGGCGGGGAACGAAACGGGGAGCTGTTTTTT
.	15	TRBV5-1	TRBJ1-6	.	CASSLAGETNSPLHF	TGCGCCAGCAGCTTGGCGGGGGAAACCAATTCACCCCTCCACTTT
.	16	TRBV18	TRBJ1-3	.	CASSPPQGSSGNTIYF	TGTGCCAGCTCACCACCTCAGGGGTCCTCTGGAAACACCATATATTTT
TRBD1	14	TRBV7-2	TRBJ2-1	once	CASSFPTGVGEQFF	TGTGCCAGCAGCTTTCCAACAGGGGTAGGTGAGCAGTTCTTC
TRBD1	18	TRBV30	TRBJ1-6	.	CAWSRTGGLSQYNSPLHF	TGTGCCTGGAGTAGGACAGGGGGCCTCAGCCAGTATAATTCACCCCTCCACTTT
TRBD1	14	TRBV28	TRBJ1-3	.	CASTFRGSGNTIYF	TGTGCCAGCACCTTCAGGGGGAGTGGAAACACCATATATTTT
TRBD1	15	TRBV5-1	TRBJ1-2	.	CASSLANPGQYGYTF	TGCGCCAGCAGCTTGGCCAACCCGGGACAGTATGGCTACACCTTC
.	14	TRBV4-1	TRBJ1-1	.	CASSHVGENTEAFF	TGCGCCAGCAGCCATGTAGGGGAGAACACTGAAGCTTTCTTT
.	12	TRBV3-1/TRBV3-2	TRBJ2-7	once	CASSYNTYEQYF	TGTGCCAGCAGCTACAACACCTACGAGCAGTACTTC
.	11	TRBV27	TRBJ2-7	.	CASSLGGEQYF	TGTGCCAGCAGTTTAGGCGGGGAGCAGTACTTC
TRBD2	15	TRBV5-1	TRBJ2-7	.	CASSLVAGGPYEQYF	TGCGCCAGCAGCTTGGTGGCGGGGGGCCCCTACGAGCAGTACTTC
.	17	TRBV28	TRBJ1-2	.	CASSLWAGGYDGYGYTF	TGTGCCAGCAGTTTATGGGCAGGTGGCTATGATGGCTATGGCTACACCTTC
TRBD2	14	TRBV6-5	TRBJ2-7	.	CAAHGEGSFREQYF	TGTGCCGCCCACGGGGAGGGTTCATTCCGCGAGCAGTACTTC
.	13	TRBV30	TRBJ1-6	.	CAWSLAGNSPLHF	TGTGCCTGGAGTTTGGCAGGCAATTCACCCCTCCACTTT
.	15	TRBV4-1	TRBJ2-1	.	CASSQGVAGAHEQFF	TGCGCCAGCAGCCAAGGGGTGGCAGGGGCGCATGAGCAGTTCTTC